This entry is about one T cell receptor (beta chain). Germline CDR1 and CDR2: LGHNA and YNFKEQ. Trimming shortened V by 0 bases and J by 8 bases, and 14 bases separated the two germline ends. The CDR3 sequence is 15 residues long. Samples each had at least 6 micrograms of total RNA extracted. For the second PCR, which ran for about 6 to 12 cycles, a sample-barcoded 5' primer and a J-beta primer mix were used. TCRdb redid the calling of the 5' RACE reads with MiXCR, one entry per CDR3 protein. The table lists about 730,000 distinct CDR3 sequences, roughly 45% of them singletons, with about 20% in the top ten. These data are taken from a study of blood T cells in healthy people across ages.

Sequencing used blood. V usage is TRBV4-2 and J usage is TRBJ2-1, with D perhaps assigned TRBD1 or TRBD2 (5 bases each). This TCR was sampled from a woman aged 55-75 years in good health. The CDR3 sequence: CASSQDRDGLDEQFF. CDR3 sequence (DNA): TGTGCCAGCAGCCAAGACAGGGACGGCCTCGATGAGCAGTTCTTC.